This T cell receptor (beta chain) comes out of a study of blood T cell repertoires in COVID-19. Study information: There were acute and convalescent COVID-19 samples, and they came from the United States, Italy and Spain.

The V end lost 0 bases, the J end lost 4 bases, and 9 bases lay between the germline ends. The CDR3 sequence is 13 residues long. CDR1 is GTSNPN, CDR2 SVGIG, per germline (reference sequence). In the original analysis: Quantification of nucleated cells was approximated via reference gene primer amplification. Sequencing used immunoSEQ multiplex PCR; TCRdb keeps in-frame clones, though not all of them. Clone size and V and J calls were adopted from that table, with D and trimming inferred from the DNA. This sample carries 65,000 to 90,000 clones, almost 85% of them seen once, and the ten largest clones take roughly 10%. This clone has a single count.

The chain uses TRBV30 and TRBJ1-1; TRBD1 is a possible D gene (5 bases). The sequence came from a man aged 60 to 75 with acute or convalescent COVID-19. The material sequenced was peripheral blood. The CDR3 nucleotides are TGTGCCTGGAGTGTACAAGGGGCCACTGAAGCTTTCTTT. Protein: CAWSVQGATEAFF.